This TCR beta chain stems from a study of T cell repertoires in cytomegalovirus infection. TCRdb recomputed calls from the reads with MiXCR, one row per CDR3 protein. The sample yields approximately 300,000 distinct CDR3 sequences, around a quarter seen once. General study findings and limits: Summed public TCR beta family frequency identified CMV carriers bearing the relevant HLA.

In the case of this clonotype: Its antigen is still unknown.

V was clipped by 7 bases and J by 2 bases; unmatched bases: 9. The CDR3 has 15 amino acids. Germline V CDR1 and CDR2: SGHTA, FQGNSA. The chain employs TRBV7-2 and TRBJ2-3, with 7 bases that match TRBD2. Sample: cultured PBMCs, taken from culture after CMV antigen stimulation. The source is a human donor in good health (CMV status not recorded). Some clones in this sample may be carry-over from other donors' samples. This CDR3 reads CASMVEGGATDTQYF. The CDR3 nucleotides are TGTGCCAGCATGGTGGAGGGAGGGGCCACAGATACGCAGTATTTT.